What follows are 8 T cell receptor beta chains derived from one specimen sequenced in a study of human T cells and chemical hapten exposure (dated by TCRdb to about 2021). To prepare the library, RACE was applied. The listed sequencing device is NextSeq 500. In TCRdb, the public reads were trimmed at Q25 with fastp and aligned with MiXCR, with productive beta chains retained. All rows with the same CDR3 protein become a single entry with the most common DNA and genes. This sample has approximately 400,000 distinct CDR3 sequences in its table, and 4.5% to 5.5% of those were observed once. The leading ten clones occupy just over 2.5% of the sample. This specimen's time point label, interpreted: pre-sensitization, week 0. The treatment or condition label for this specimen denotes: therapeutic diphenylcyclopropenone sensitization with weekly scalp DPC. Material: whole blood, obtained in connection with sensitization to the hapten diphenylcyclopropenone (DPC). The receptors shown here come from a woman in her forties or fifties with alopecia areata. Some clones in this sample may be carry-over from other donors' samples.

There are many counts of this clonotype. CDR3 in amino acids: CASSQDLGLASSYNEQFF. CDR3 in DNA: TGTGCCAGCAGCCAAGATCTTGGGCTAGCGAGCTCCTACAATGAGCAGTTCTTC. The chain couples TRBV4-2 to TRBJ2-1, with D maybe TRBD2 (6 bases). CDR1 LGHNA and CDR2 YNFKEQ come from the germline V gene. The CDR3 runs 18 residues. Trimming removed 0 bases from V and 0 bases from J, with 15 bases in between.

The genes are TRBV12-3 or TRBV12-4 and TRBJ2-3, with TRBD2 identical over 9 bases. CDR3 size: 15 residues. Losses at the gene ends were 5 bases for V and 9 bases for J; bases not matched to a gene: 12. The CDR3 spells CASSETSGAAITQYF. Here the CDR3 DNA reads TGTGCCAGCAGTGAGACTAGCGGAGCGGCAATCACGCAGTATTTT.

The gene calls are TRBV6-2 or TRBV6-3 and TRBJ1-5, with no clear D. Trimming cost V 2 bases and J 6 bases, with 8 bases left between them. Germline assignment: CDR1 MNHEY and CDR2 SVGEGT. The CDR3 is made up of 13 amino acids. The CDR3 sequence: CASSYGWGQPQHF. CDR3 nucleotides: TGTGCCAGCAGTTACGGCTGGGGTCAGCCCCAGCATTTT.

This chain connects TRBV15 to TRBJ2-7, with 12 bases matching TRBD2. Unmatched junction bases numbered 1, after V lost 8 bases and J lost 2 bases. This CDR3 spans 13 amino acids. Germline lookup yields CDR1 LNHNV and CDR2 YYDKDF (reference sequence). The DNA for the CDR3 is TGTGCCACCCGGACTAGCGGGGCCTACGAGCAGTACTTC. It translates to CATRTSGAYEQYF.

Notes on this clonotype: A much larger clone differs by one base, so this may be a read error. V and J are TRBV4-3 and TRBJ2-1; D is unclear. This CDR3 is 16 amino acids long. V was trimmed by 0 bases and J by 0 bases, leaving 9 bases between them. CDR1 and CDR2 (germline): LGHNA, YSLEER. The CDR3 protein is CASSQDYRDSYNEQFF. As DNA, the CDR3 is TGCGCCAGCAGCCAAGATTATCGCGACTCCTACAATGAGCAGTTCTTC.

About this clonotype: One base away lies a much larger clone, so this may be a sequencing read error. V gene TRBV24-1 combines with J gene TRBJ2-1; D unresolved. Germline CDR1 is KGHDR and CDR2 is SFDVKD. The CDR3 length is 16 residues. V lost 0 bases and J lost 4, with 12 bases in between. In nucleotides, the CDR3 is TGTGCCACCAGTGATTTGTCGGCGGTGTCATACAATGAGCAGTTCTTC. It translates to CATSDLSAVSYNEQFF.

CDR3 bases: TGTGCCAGCAGCTTCGGACCTTCAGATACGCAGTATTTT. This translates into CASSFGPSDTQYF. This rearrangement joins TRBV7-2 to TRBJ2-3, with unresolved D. Germline CDR1 SGHTA, CDR2 FQGNSA. Trimming left V 3 bases short and J 4 bases short, with 8 bases between. This CDR3 has 13 residues.

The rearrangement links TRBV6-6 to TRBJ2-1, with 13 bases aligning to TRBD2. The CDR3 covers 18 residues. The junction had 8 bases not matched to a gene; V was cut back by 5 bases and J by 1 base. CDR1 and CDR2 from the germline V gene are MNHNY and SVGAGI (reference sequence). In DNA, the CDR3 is TGTGCCAGCAGTAAACCGGGACTAGCGGGGCCTTCCTACAATGAGCAGTTCTTC. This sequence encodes CASSKPGLAGPSYNEQFF.